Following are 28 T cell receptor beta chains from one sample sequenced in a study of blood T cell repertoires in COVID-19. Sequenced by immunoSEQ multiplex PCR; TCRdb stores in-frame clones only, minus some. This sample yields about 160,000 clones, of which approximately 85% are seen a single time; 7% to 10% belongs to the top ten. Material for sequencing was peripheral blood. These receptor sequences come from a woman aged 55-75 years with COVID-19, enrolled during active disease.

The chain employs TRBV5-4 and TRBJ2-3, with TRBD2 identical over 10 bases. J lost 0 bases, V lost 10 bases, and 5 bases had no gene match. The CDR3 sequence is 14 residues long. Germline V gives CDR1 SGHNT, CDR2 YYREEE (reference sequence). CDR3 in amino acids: CAWVAGGSTDTQYF. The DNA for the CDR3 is TGTGCCTGGGTAGCGGGGGGAAGCACAGATACGCAGTATTTT. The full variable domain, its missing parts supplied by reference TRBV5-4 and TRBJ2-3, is ETGVTQSPTHLIKTRGQQVTLRCSSQSGHNTVSWYQQALGQGPQFIFQYYREEENGRGNFPPRFSGLQFPNYSSELNVNALELDDSALYLCAWVAGGSTDTQYFGPGTRLTVL.

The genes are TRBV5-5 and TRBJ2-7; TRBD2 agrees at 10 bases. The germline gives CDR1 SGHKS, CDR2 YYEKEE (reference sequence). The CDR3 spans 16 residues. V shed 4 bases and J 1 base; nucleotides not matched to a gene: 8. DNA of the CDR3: TGTGCCAGCAGCCCAGCAGGACTAGCGGAATCCTACGAGCAGTACGTC. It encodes CASSPAGLAESYEQYV.

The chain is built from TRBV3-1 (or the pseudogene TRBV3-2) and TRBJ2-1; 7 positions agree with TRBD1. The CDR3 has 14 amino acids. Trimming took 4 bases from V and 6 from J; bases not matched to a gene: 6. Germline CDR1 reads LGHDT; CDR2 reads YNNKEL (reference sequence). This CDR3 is CASSRLGQLNEQFF. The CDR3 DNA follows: TGTGCCAGCAGCCGCCTGGGACAGCTCAATGAGCAGTTCTTC.

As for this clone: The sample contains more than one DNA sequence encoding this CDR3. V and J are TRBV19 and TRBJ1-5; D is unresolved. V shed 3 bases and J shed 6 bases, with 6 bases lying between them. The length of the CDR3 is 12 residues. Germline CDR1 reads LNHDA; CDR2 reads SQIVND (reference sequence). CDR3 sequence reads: CASSISGQPQHF. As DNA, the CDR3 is TGTGCCAGTAGTATTTCGGGTCAGCCCCAGCATTTT.

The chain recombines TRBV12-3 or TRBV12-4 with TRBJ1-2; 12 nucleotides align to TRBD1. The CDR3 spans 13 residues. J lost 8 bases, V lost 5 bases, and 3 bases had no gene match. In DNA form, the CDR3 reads TGTGCCAGCAGTCGGGACAGGGGGCACGGCTACACCTTC. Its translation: CASSRDRGHGYTF.

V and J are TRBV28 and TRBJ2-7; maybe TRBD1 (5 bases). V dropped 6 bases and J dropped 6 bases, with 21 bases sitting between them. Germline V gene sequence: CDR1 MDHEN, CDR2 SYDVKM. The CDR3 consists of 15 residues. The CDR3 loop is CASRPWWTIFAEQYF. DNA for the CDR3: TGTGCCAGCAGGCCTTGGTGGACAATTTTCGCCGAGCAGTACTTC.

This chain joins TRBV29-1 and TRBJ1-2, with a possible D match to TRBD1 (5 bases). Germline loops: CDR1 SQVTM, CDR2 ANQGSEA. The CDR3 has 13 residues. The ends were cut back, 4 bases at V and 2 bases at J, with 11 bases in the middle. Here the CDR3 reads CSVGRGGNYGYTF. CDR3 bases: TGCAGCGTTGGTCGCGGGGGGAACTATGGCTACACCTTC.

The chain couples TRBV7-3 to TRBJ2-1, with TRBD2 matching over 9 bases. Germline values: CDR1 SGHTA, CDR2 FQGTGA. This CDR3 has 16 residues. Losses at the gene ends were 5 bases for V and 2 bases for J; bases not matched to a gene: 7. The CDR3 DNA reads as TGTGCCAGCAGCCCCCTAACTAGCGGGCCCTACAATGAGCAGTTCTTC. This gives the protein CASSPLTSGPYNEQFF.

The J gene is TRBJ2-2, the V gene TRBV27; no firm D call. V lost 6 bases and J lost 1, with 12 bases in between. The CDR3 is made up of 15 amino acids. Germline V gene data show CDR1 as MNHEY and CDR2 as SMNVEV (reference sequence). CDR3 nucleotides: TGTGCCAGCAGCCTAATACCTAGGAACACCGGGGAGCTGTTTTTT. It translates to CASSLIPRNTGELFF.

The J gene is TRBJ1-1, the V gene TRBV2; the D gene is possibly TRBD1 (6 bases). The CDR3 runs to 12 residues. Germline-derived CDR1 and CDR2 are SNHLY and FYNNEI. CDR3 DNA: TGTGCTAATAAGGGGGGGTACACTGAAGCTTTCTTT. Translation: CANKGGYTEAFF.

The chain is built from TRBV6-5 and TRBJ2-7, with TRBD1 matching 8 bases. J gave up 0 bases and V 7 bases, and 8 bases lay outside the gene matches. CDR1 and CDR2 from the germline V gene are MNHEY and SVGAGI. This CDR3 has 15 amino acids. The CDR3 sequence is CASKAGTGLSYEQYV. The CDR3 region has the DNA TGTGCCAGCAAAGCCGGGACAGGCCTCTCCTACGAGCAGTACGTC.

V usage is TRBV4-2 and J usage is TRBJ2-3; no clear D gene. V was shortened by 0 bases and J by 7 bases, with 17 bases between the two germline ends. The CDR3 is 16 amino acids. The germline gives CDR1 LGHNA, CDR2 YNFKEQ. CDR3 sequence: CASSQESSPTDHTQYF. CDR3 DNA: TGTGCCAGCAGCCAAGAGTCTTCCCCCACAGATCATACGCAGTATTTT.

The chain's CDR3 is CAWIRAGLTSGNTIYF. CDR3 DNA: TGTGCCTGGATTAGGGCAGGACTCACCTCTGGAAACACCATATATTTT. The chain couples TRBV30 to TRBJ1-3; D unclear. Germline V CDR1 and CDR2: GTSNPN, SVGIG (reference sequence). The CDR3 totals 16 residues. V lost 4 bases and J 0 bases, leaving 16 bases between the germline ends.

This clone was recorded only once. CDR3 bases: TGCAGCGTTGGGCCGGGAGACCGTGAGCAGTTCTTC. Its protein product is CSVGPGDREQFF. The rearrangement joins TRBV29-1 to TRBJ2-1; a weak D match, TRBD2 (6 bases). Per germline, CDR1 SQVTM and CDR2 ANQGSEA. V shed 4 bases and J shed 9 bases, with 13 bases lying between them. The CDR3 covers 12 residues.

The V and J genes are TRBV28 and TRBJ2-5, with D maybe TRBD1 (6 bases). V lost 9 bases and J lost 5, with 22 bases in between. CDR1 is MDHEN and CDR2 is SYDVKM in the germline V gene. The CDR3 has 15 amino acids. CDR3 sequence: CASTRAGAGRETQYF. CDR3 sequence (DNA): TGTGCCAGTACCCGGGCAGGGGCTGGTAGGGAGACCCAGTACTTC. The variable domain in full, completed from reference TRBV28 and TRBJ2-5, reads DVKVTQSSRYLVKRTGEKVFLECVQDMDHENMFWYRQDPGLGLRLIYFSYDVKMKEKGDIPEGYSVSREKKERFSLILESASTNQTSMYLCASTRAGAGRETQYFGPGTRLLVL.

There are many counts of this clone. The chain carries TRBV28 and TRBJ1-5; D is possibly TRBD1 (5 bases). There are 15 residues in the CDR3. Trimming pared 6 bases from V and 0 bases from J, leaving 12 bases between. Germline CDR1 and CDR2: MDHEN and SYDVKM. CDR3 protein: CASRWGDYSNQPQHF. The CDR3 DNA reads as TGTGCCAGCAGGTGGGGGGATTATAGCAATCAGCCCCAGCATTTT.

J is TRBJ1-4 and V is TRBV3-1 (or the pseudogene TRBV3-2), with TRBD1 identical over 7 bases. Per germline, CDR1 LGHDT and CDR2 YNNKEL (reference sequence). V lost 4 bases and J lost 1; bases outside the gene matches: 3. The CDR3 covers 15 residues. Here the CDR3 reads CASSPNRGTNEKLFF. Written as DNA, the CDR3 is TGTGCCAGCAGCCCAAACAGGGGAACTAATGAAAAACTGTTTTTT.

Written as DNA, the CDR3 is TGCGCCAGCAGTCCTGGACTAGCGAGCACAGATACGCAGTATTTT. It translates to CASSPGLASTDTQYF. V is TRBV5-1 and J is TRBJ2-3, with 9 bases fitting TRBD2. J was trimmed by 0 bases and V by 5 bases; bases with no gene match: 4. This CDR3 has 15 amino acids. Germline lookup yields CDR1 SGHRS and CDR2 YFSETQ. The full variable domain, completed using reference TRBV5-1 and TRBJ2-3, is KAGVTQTPRYLIKTRGQQVTLSCSPISGHRSVSWYQQTPGQGLQFLFEYFSETQRNKGNFPGRFSGRQFSNSRSEMNVSTLELGDSALYLCASSPGLASTDTQYFGPGTRLTVL.

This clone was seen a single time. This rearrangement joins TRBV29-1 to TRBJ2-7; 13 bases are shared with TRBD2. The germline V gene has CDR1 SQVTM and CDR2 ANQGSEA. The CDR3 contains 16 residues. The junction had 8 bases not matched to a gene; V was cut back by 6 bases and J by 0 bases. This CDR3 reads CSVAGLAGVSSYEQYF. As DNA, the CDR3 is TGCAGCGTCGCCGGACTAGCGGGAGTGAGCTCCTACGAGCAGTACTTC.

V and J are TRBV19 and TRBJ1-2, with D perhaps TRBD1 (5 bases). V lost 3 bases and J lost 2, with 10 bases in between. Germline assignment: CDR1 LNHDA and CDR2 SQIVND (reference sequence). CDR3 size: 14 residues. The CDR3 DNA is TGTGCCAGTAGTATTGACAGAACAAACTATGGCTACACCTTC. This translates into CASSIDRTNYGYTF.

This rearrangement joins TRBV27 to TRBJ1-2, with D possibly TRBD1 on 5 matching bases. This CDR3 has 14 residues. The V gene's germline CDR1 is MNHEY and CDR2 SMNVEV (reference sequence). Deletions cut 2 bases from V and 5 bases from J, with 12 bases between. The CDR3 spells CASSLGQGRYGYTF. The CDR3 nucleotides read TGTGCCAGCAGTTTAGGGCAGGGCCGGTATGGCTACACCTTC.

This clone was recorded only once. The DNA for the CDR3 is TGTGCCAGCAGTTACCGAACACGGGGTGATAATTCACCCCTCCACTTT. It translates to CASSYRTRGDNSPLHF. This chain connects TRBV6-6 to TRBJ1-6, with D unresolved. Germline V gene sequence: CDR1 MNHNY, CDR2 SVGAGI (reference sequence). Trimming removed 2 bases at V and 5 bases at J, with 13 bases between. The CDR3 is made up of 16 amino acids.

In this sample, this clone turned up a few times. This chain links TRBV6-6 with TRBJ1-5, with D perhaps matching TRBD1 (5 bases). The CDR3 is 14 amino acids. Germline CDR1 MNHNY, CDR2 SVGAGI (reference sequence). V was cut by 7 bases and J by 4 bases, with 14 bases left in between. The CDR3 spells CASTPNGGNQPQHF. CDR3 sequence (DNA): TGTGCCAGCACCCCTAATGGGGGGAATCAGCCCCAGCATTTT.

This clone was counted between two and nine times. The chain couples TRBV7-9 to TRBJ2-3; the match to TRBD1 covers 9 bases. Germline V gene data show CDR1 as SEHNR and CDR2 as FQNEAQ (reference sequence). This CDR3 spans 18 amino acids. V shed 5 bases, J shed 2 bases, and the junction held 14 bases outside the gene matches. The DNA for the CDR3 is TGTGCCAGCAGCACCTATCCGGGACAGGGCCCTTTCACAGATACGCAGTATTTT. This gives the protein CASSTYPGQGPFTDTQYF.

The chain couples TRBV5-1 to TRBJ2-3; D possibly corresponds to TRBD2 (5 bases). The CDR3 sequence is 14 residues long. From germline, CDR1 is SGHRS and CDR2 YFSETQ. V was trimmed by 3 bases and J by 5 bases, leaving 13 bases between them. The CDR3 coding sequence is TGCGCCAGCAGCTGGAGAAGCGGCGGAGATACGCAGTATTTT. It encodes CASSWRSGGDTQYF. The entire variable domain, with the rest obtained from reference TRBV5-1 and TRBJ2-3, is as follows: KAGVTQTPRYLIKTRGQQVTLSCSPISGHRSVSWYQQTPGQGLQFLFEYFSETQRNKGNFPGRFSGRQFSNSRSEMNVSTLELGDSALYLCASSWRSGGDTQYFGPGTRLTVL.

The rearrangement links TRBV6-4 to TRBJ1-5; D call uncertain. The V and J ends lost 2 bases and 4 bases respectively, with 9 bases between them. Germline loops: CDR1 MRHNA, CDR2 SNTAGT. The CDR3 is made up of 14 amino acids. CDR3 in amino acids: CASSDEPGNQPQHF. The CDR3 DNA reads TGTGCCAGCAGTGACGAACCCGGGAATCAGCCCCAGCATTTT.

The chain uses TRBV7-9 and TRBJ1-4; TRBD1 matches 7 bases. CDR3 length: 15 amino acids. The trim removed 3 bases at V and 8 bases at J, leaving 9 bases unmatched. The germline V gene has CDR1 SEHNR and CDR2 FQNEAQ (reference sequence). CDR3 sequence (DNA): TGTGCCAGCAGCTTCATCGACAGGGATGAAGAAAAACTGTTTTTT. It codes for CASSFIDRDEEKLFF.

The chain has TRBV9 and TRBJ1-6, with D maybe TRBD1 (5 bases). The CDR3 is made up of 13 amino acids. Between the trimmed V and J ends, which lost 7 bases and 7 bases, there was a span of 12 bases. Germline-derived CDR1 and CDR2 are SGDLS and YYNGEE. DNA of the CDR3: TGTGCCAGCGGACGACAGACAAATTCACCCCTCCACTTT. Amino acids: CASGRQTNSPLHF. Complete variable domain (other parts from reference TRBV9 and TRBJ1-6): DSGVTQTPKHLITATGQRVTLRCSPRSGDLSVYWYQQSLDQGLQFLIQYYNGEERAKGNILERFSAQQFPDLHSELNLSSLELGDSALYFCASGRQTNSPLHFGNGTRLTVT.